Described below is a single TCR beta chain sequence and its context. Its antigen is unknown. Quantitative 5'-RACE with molecular barcodes produced the TCR beta libraries. TCRdb ran MiXCR on the 5' RACE reads and lists one entry per CDR3 protein. The sample shows 150,000 or so distinct CDR3 sequences, 9.8% of them seen only once. This specimen belongs to a study of CD8 T cells in ankylosing spondylitis. The V end lost 5 bases, the J end lost 1 base, and 12 bases lay between the germline ends. The CDR3 totals 16 residues. Germline assignment: CDR1 SEHNR and CDR2 FQNEAQ (reference sequence). Study conclusions and caveats: Prior literature has documented some motif variants in synovial fluid and blood from reactive arthritis. Significant enrichment of disease-linked clones was reported in matched ankylosing spondylitis synovial fluid.

This sequence joins TRBV7-9 and TRBJ2-6, with D unresolved. Sequenced material: blood, either unsorted or a sorted T cell fraction (not recorded which). The clonotype originates from a female donor with ankylosing spondylitis or in good health (not recorded which). The CDR3 sequence is CASSPQTGSGANVLTF. The CDR3 region has the DNA TGTGCCAGCAGCCCCCAAACGGGTTCTGGGGCCAACGTCCTGACTTTC.